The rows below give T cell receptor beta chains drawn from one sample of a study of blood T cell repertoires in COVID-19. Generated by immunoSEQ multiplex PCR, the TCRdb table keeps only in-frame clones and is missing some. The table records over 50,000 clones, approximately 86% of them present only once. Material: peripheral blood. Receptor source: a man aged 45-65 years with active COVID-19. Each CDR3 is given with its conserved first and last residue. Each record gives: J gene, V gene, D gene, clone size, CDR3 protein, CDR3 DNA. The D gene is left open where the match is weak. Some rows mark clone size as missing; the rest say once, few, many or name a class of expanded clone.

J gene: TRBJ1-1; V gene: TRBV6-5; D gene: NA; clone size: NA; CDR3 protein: CASRLSDTEAFF; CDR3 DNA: TGTGCCAGCAGACTGTCTGACACTGAAGCTTTCTTT
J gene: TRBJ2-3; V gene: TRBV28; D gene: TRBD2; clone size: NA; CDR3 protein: CASSLVGRLAGITDTQYF; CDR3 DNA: TGTGCCAGCAGTTTAGTTGGGAGACTAGCGGGGATCACAGATACGCAGTATTTT
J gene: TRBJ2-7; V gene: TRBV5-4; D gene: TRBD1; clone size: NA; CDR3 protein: CASSPPGQGYEQYF; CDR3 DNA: TGTGCCAGCAGCCCCCCCGGACAGGGCTACGAGCAGTACTTC
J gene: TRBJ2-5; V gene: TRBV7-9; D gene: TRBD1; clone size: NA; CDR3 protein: CASSLHTGGGETQYF; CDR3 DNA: TGTGCCAGCAGCTTACATACAGGGGGCGGGGAGACCCAGTACTTC
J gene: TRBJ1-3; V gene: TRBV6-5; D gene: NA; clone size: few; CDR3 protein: CASSPRAPGNTIYF; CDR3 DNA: TGTGCCAGCAGTCCCAGGGCACCCGGAAACACCATATATTTT
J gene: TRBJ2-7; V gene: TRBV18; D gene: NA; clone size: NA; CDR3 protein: CASSLAPASYEQYF; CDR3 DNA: TGTGCCAGCTCATTAGCCCCGGCTTCCTACGAGCAGTACTTC
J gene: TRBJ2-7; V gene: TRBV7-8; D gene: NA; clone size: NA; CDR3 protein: CASSGRTHYEQYF; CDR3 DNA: TGTGCCAGCAGCGGGCGGACACACTACGAGCAGTACTTC
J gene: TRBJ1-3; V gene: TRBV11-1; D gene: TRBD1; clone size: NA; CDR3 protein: CASSLGGTDSGNTIYF; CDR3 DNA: TGTGCCAGCAGCTTAGGAGGGACAGACTCTGGAAACACCATATATTTT
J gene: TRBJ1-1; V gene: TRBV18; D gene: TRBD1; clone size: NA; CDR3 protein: CASSPWTGGGTEAFF; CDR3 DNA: TGTGCCAGCTCACCGTGGACAGGGGGCGGCACTGAAGCTTTCTTT
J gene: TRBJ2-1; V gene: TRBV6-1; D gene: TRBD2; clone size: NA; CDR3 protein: CASSGAVSGGPRGEQFF; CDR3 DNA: TGTGCCAGCAGTGGCGCCGTGAGCGGGGGGCCCCGTGGTGAGCAGTTCTTC
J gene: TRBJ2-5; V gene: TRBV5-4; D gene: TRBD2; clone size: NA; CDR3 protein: CASSRRTAGGGVETQYF; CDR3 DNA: TGTGCCAGCAGCCGACGGACCGCCGGCGGGGGTGTGGAGACCCAGTACTTC
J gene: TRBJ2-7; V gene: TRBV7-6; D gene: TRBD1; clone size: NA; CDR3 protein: CASSLALQGANYEQYF; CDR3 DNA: TGTGCCAGCAGCTTAGCGCTGCAGGGGGCGAACTACGAGCAGTACTTC
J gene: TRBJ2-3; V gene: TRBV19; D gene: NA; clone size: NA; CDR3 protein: CASSILDTQYF; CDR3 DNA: TGTGCCAGTAGTATTCTAGATACGCAGTATTTT
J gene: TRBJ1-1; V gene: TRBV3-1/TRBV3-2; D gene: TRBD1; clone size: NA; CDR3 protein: CASSQWRTGGNTEAFF; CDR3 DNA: TGTGCCAGCAGCCAATGGAGGACAGGGGGGAACACTGAAGCTTTCTTT
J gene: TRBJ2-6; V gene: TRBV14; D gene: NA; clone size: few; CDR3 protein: CASSQTGTGANVLTF; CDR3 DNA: TGTGCCAGCAGCCAAACAGGGACTGGGGCCAACGTCCTGACTTTC
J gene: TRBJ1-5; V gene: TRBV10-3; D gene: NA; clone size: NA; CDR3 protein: CAISEGSNQPQHF; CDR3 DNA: TGTGCCATCAGTGAGGGCAGCAATCAGCCCCAGCATTTT
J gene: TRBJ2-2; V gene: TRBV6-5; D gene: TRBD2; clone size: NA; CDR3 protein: CASSYRLAGSTGELFF; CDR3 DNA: TGTGCCAGCAGTTACAGGCTAGCGGGGAGCACCGGGGAGCTGTTTTTT
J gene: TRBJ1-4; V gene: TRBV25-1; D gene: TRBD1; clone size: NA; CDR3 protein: CASRPGTVEKLFF; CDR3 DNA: TGTGCCAGCAGACCCGGGACAGTAGAAAAACTGTTTTTT
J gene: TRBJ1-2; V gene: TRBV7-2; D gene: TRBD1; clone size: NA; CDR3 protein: CASSLSGGTGGYGYTF; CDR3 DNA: TGTGCCAGCAGCTTATCCGGTGGGACAGGGGGCTATGGCTACACCTTC
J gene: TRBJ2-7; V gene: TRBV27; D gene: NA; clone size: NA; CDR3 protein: CASRAGGGYEQYF; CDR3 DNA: TGTGCCAGTCGCGCCGGGGGAGGCTACGAGCAGTACTTC
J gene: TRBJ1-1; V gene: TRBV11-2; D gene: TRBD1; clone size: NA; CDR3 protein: CASSSRTGGFTEAFF; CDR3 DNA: TGTGCCAGCAGCTCGAGGACAGGGGGCTTCACTGAAGCTTTCTTT
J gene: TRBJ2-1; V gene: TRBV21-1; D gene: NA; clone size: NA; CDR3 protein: CASSLHLDRGPYNEQFF; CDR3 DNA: TGTGCCAGCAGCCTCCACCTAGACAGGGGCCCCTACAATGAGCAGTTCTTC
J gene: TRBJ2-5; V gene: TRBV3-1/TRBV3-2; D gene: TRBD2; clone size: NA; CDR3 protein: CASSQTYQWSSGGPELTETQYF; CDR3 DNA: TGTGCCAGCAGCCAAACTTATCAGTGGAGTAGCGGGGGGCCCGAATTAACAGAGACCCAGTACTTC
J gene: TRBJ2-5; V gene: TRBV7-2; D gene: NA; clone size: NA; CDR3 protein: CASSFWETQETQYF; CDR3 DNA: TGTGCCAGCAGCTTTTGGGAGACCCAAGAGACCCAGTACTTC
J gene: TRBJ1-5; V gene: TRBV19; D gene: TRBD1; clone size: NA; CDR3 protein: CASRPRGVSNQPQHF; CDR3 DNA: TGTGCCAGCCGACCCAGGGGGGTTAGCAATCAGCCCCAGCATTTT
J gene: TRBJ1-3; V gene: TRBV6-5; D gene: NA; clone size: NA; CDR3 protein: CASTLGGVGNTIYF; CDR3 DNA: TGTGCCAGCACCTTAGGGGGGGTTGGAAACACCATATATTTT
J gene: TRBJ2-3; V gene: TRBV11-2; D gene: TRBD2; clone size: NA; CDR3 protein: CASSPGTSGLGTDTQYF; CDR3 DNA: TGTGCCAGCAGCCCGGGGACTAGCGGGCTTGGCACAGATACGCAGTATTTT
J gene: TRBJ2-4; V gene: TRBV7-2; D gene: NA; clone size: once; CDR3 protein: CASSLQWNIQYF; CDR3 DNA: TGTGCCAGCAGCCTCCAGTGGAACATTCAGTACTTC
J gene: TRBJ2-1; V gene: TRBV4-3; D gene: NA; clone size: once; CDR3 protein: CASSQFRLGLSSYNEQFF; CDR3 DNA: TGCGCCAGCAGCCAATTTCGACTAGGGTTAAGCTCCTACAATGAGCAGTTCTTC
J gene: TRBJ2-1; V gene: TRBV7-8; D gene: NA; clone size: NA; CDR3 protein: CASSWGGRNEQFF; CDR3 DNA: TGTGCCAGCAGTTGGGGGGGCCGCAATGAGCAGTTCTTC
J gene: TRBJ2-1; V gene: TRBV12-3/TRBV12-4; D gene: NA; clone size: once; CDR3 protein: CASSLARNEQFF; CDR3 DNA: TGTGCCAGCAGTTTAGCTCGGAATGAGCAGTTCTTC
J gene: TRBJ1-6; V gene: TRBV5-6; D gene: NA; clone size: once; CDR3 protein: CASSFTGLASPLHF; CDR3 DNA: TGTGCCAGCAGCTTTACAGGGTTGGCTTCACCCCTCCACTTT
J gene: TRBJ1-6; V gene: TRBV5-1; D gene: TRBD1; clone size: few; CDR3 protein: CASSPDRGRGSPLHF; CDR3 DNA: TGCGCCAGCAGCCCGGACAGGGGGCGCGGTTCACCCCTCCACTTT
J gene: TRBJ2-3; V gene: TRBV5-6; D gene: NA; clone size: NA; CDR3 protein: CASSLGGAGWTQYF; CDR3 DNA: TGTGCCAGCAGCTTAGGCGGGGCTGGATGGACGCAGTATTTT
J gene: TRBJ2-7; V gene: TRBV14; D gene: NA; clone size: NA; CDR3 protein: CASSQDRRGEQYF; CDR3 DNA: TGTGCCAGCAGCCAAGATCGGCGGGGCGAGCAGTACTTC
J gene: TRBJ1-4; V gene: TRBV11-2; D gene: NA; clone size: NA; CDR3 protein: CASSLDQGGKLFF; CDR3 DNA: TGTGCCAGCAGCTTAGATCAGGGAGGGAAACTGTTTTTT
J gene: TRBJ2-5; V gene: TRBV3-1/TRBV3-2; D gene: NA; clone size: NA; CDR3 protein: CASSQALGRETQYF; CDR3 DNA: TGTGCCAGCAGCCAAGCGTTAGGGAGGGAGACCCAGTACTTC
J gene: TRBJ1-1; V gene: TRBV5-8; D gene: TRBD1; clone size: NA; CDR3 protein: CASSRDRDTEAFF; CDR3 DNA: TGTGCCAGCAGCCGGGACAGGGACACTGAAGCTTTCTTT
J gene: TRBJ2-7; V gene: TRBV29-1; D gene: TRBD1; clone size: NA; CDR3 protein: CSVRRGTGTKEQYF; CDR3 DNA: TGCAGCGTTAGGAGGGGGACAGGGACGAAAGAGCAGTACTTC
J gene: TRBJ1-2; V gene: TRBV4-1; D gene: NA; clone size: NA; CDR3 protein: CASSRERGGDGYTF; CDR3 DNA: TGCGCCAGCAGCCGAGAAAGAGGCGGCGATGGCTACACCTTC
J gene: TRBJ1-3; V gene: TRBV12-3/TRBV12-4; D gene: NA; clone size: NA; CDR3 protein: CASKRSGNTIYF; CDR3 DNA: TGTGCCAGCAAGCGCTCTGGAAACACCATATATTTT
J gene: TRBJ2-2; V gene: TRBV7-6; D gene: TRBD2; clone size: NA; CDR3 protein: CASSLVVAGGPNTGELFF; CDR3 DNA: TGTGCCAGCAGCTTAGTAGTAGCGGGGGGCCCGAACACCGGGGAGCTGTTTTTT
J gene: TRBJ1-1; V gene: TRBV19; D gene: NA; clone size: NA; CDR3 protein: CASSIPRTANTEAFF; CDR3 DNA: TGTGCCAGTAGTATCCCCCGGACAGCGAACACTGAAGCTTTCTTT
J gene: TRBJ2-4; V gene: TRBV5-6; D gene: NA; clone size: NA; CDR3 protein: CASSLWDNLLAKNIQYF; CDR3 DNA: TGTGCCAGCAGCTTGTGGGACAACTTACTAGCCAAAAACATTCAGTACTTC
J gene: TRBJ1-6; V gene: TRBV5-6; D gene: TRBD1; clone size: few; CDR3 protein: CASSTRTGWGSPLHF; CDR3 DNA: TGTGCCAGCAGCACCCGGACAGGGTGGGGGTCGCCCCTCCACTTT
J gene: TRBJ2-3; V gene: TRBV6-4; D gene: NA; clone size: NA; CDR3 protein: CASSDGLASDTQYF; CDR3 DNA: TGTGCCAGCAGTGACGGGCTAGCATCAGATACGCAGTATTTT
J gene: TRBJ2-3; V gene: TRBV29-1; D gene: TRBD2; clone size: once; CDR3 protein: CSVREGTDTQYF; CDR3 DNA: TGCAGCGTTCGGGAGGGCACAGATACGCAGTATTTT